What follows are 24 T cell receptor beta chains derived from one specimen sequenced in a study of cytomegalovirus exposure and HLA in healthy donors. PCR involved 60 Vbeta and 13 Jbeta primers. The method was immunoSEQ multiplex PCR; TCRdb's version includes in-frame clones alone and lacks a portion of them. The sample consists of approximately 140,000 clones, approximately 70% of them appearing once. The sample comprised PBMCs. The receptors originated from a woman in her thirties or forties in good health and CMV-seronegative.

The chain is built from TRBV4-1 and TRBJ2-5, with a weak D call TRBD1 (5 bases). This CDR3 spans 16 amino acids. V was cut by 1 base and J by 0 bases, with 12 bases left in between. Germline CDR1 and CDR2: MGHRA and YSYEKL. The CDR3 is CASSQGLQVNQETQYF. The CDR3, as DNA: TGCGCCAGCAGCCAAGGATTACAGGTGAACCAAGAGACCCAGTACTTC.

The chain uses TRBV18 and TRBJ2-2; no firm D call. Germline V gene lookup returns CDR1 KGHSH and CDR2 LQKENI. The germline V and J ends were trimmed by 0 bases and 3 bases, with 5 bases remaining between them. The CDR3 spans 14 residues. CDR3 nucleotide sequence: TGTGCCAGCTCACCACCAATCGACACCGGGGAGCTGTTTTTT. This sequence encodes CASSPPIDTGELFF.

The J gene is TRBJ2-3, the V gene TRBV5-5, with 7 bases aligning to TRBD2. CDR3 size: 14 residues. Germline V gene lookup returns CDR1 SGHKS and CDR2 YYEKEE (reference sequence). V was pared by 0 bases and J by 3 bases, with 1 base of the junction left unmatched. The CDR3 DNA reads as TGTGCCAGCAGCTTGGCGGGGGGTACAGATACGCAGTATTTT. The encoded protein is CASSLAGGTDTQYF. Combining the CDR3 with reference TRBV5-5 and TRBJ2-3 gives the whole variable domain DAGVTQSPTHLIKTRGQQVTLRCSPISGHKSVSWYQQVLGQGPQFIFQYYEKEERGRGNFPDRFSARQFPNYSSELNVNALLLGDSALYLCASSLAGGTDTQYFGPGTRLTVL.

V is TRBV5-4 and J is TRBJ1-2, with D hard to call. Trimming removed 2 bases from V and 1 base from J, with 21 bases in between. This CDR3 has 18 residues. Per germline, CDR1 SGHNT and CDR2 YYREEE (reference sequence). The CDR3 protein is CASSFPGKGVGGNYGYTF. The CDR3 DNA sequence: TGTGCCAGCAGCTTCCCGGGAAAAGGAGTTGGTGGTAACTATGGCTACACCTTC.

This chain joins TRBV5-1 and TRBJ2-7; D uncertain. Trimming left V 0 bases short and J 0 bases short, with 4 bases between. The CDR3 has 13 residues. Germline V gives CDR1 SGHRS, CDR2 YFSETQ. CDR3 coding DNA: TGCGCCAGCAGCTTGGTCCGCTCCTACGAGCAGTACTTC. Its protein is CASSLVRSYEQYF.

This rearrangement joins TRBV2 to TRBJ1-2, with a possible D match to TRBD1 (5 bases). CDR1 is SNHLY, CDR2 FYNNEI, per germline. Deletions cut 1 base from V and 8 bases from J, with 17 bases between. The CDR3 is made up of 15 amino acids. The CDR3 DNA sequence: TGTGCCAGCAGTGAAGTTCATGGTGGGGCCTTCGGCTACACCTTC. Its translation: CASSEVHGGAFGYTF.

The gene calls are TRBV5-1 and TRBJ2-5, with TRBD1 matching over 8 bases. The J call is doubtful: the DNA matches TRBJ2-7 better. This CDR3 spans 14 amino acids. Per germline, CDR1 SGHRS and CDR2 YFSETQ. The CDR3 loop reads CASSDPSTGDEQYF. Here the CDR3 DNA reads TGCGCCAGCAGCGACCCTTCGACAGGGGACGAGCAGTACTTC.

The rearrangement joins TRBV28 to TRBJ2-5, with 7 nucleotides matching TRBD2. CDR1 and CDR2 from the germline V gene are MDHEN and SYDVKM. CDR3 length: 13 amino acids. J lost 5 bases, V lost 6 bases, and 6 bases had no gene match. CDR3 in amino acids: CASSSTSRETQYF. DNA for the CDR3: TGTGCCAGCAGCTCGACTAGCCGGGAGACCCAGTACTTC.

The chain links TRBV29-1 to TRBJ2-1; D might be TRBD1 (7 bases). CDR1 is SQVTM, CDR2 ANQGSEA, per germline. Trimming took off 6 bases at V and 0 bases at J, with 15 bases between the two ends. This CDR3 is built from 15 residues. CDR3 loop: CSVEGQTSSYNEQFF. Written as DNA, the CDR3 is TGCAGCGTGGAGGGACAGACGAGCTCCTACAATGAGCAGTTCTTC.

V and J are TRBV7-2 and TRBJ1-5; weak D call: TRBD1 (5 bases). The ends were cut back, 2 bases at V and 6 bases at J, with 5 bases in the middle. This CDR3 is 12 amino acids long. In germline, CDR1 is SGHTA, CDR2 FQGNSA. In nucleotides, the CDR3 is TGTGCCAGCAGCTTAAGGGGTCAGCCCCAGCATTTT. It translates to CASSLRGQPQHF.

The chain has TRBV11-2 and TRBJ1-1; possible D gene TRBD1, 5 bases. This CDR3 spans 14 amino acids. Germline V lookup: CDR1 SGHAT, CDR2 FQNNGV. V was cut by 0 bases and J by 6 bases, with 11 bases left in between. The CDR3 nucleotides read TGTGCCAGCAGCTTAGAGTCCGCAGGGTCTGAAGCTTTCTTT. Protein product: CASSLESAGSEAFF. Based on the CDR3 plus reference TRBV11-2 and TRBJ1-1, the full variable domain is EAGVAQSPRYKIIEKRQSVAFWCNPISGHATLYWYQQILGQGPKLLIQFQNNGVVDDSQLPKDRFSAERLKGVDSTLKIQPAKLEDSAVYLCASSLESAGSEAFFGQGTRLTVV.

Only a few counts were recorded for this clone. The CDR3 protein is CASSQDVGARSPLHF. Here the CDR3 DNA reads TGCGCCAGCAGCCAAGATGTGGGGGCGCGGTCACCCCTCCACTTT. This chain joins TRBV4-1 and TRBJ1-6; D possibly corresponds to TRBD1 (6 bases). The germline CDR1 and CDR2 sequences are MGHRA and YSYEKL. Trimming left V 0 bases short and J 10 bases short, with 13 bases between. The CDR3 is 15 amino acids.

The chain carries TRBV27 and TRBJ2-6; D gene ambiguous. CDR3 length equals 16 residues. Trimming took 5 bases from V and 0 from J, leaving 11 bases between them. Germline CDR1 reads MNHEY; CDR2 reads SMNVEV (reference sequence). Here the CDR3 reads CASSPVFSSGANVLTF. In DNA, the CDR3 is TGTGCCAGCAGTCCCGTGTTTAGCTCTGGGGCCAACGTCCTGACTTTC.

This sequence joins TRBV7-2 and TRBJ2-2; a possible D gene is TRBD1 (6 bases). Germline V gene data show CDR1 as SGHTA and CDR2 as FQGNSA. V lost 5 bases, J lost 6 bases, and 16 bases lay in between. This CDR3 is 15 amino acids long. The DNA for the CDR3 is TGTGCCAGCAGCCCTCGGACAGAGTCGGCCGGGGAGCTGTTTTTT. Its protein product is CASSPRTESAGELFF.

The rearrangement uses TRBV11-2 and TRBJ2-2, with 12 bases identical to TRBD2. In germline, CDR1 is SGHAT, CDR2 FQNNGV. Germline trimming cut 0 bases from V and 5 bases from J; bases unmatched to any gene: 13. This CDR3 is 20 amino acids long. The CDR3 DNA is TGTGCCAGCAGCTTAGATACACTAGCGGGGGGAAAGTCGGGGACCGGGGAGCTGTTTTTT. It encodes CASSLDTLAGGKSGTGELFF.

This chain joins TRBV11-2 and TRBJ2-3; D remains unclear. CDR3 size: 13 residues. Germline values: CDR1 SGHAT, CDR2 FQNNGV. With 4 bases removed from V and 2 bases from J, the gap between germline ends came to 7 bases. In DNA, the CDR3 is TGTGCCAGCAGCTCGACTTCCACAGATACGCAGTATTTT. This sequence encodes CASSSTSTDTQYF.

This chain connects TRBV15 to TRBJ2-3; 12 positions agree with TRBD2. J was trimmed by 5 bases and V by 3 bases; bases with no gene match: 9. The CDR3 spans 17 residues. Germline values: CDR1 LNHNV, CDR2 YYDKDF (reference sequence). The CDR3 sequence: CATSREGLAGGRDTQYF. CDR3 bases: TGTGCCACCAGCAGGGAAGGTCTAGCGGGGGGGAGAGATACGCAGTATTTT.

The chain is built from TRBV6-5 and TRBJ2-1, with TRBD2 identical over 8 bases. V lost 0 bases to trimming and J lost 9 bases; unmatched junction nucleotides: 10. The CDR3 consists of 16 residues. Germline V gives CDR1 MNHEY, CDR2 SVGAGI. The chain's CDR3 is CASSYSSSGGQGEQFF. In nucleotides, the CDR3 is TGTGCCAGCAGTTACTCGTCATCGGGGGGGCAGGGTGAGCAGTTCTTC.

The V call is TRBV5-4, the J call TRBJ2-3; 7 nucleotides align to TRBD2. The CDR3 is 15 amino acids. V lost 1 base, J lost 5 bases, and 7 bases stayed unmatched. In germline, CDR1 is SGHNT, CDR2 YYREEE (reference sequence). The CDR3 region has the DNA TGTGCCAGCAGCTTGCGGGGGGAGGGCAGAGATACGCAGTATTTT. Amino acid sequence: CASSLRGEGRDTQYF. The complete variable domain, with remaining parts taken from reference TRBV5-4 and TRBJ2-3, reads ETGVTQSPTHLIKTRGQQVTLRCSSQSGHNTVSWYQQALGQGPQFIFQYYREEENGRGNFPPRFSGLQFPNYSSELNVNALELDDSALYLCASSLRGEGRDTQYFGPGTRLTVL.

This clone was observed a few times. The chain has TRBV5-1 and TRBJ1-2, with D maybe TRBD1 (6 bases). V was shortened by 5 bases and J by 2 bases, with 22 bases between the two germline ends. This CDR3 contains 17 residues. CDR1 SGHRS and CDR2 YFSETQ come from the germline V gene. DNA for the CDR3: TGCGCCAGCAGTCCTCAGGGGAAACCTATGGACAACTATGGCTACACCTTC. This sequence encodes CASSPQGKPMDNYGYTF.

This rearrangement joins TRBV6-6 to TRBJ1-6; 8 bases are a match to TRBD1. Germline CDR1 reads MNHNY; CDR2 reads SVGAGI (reference sequence). The CDR3 sequence is 16 residues long. Losses at the gene ends were 2 bases for V and 9 bases for J; bases not matched to a gene: 9. CDR3 nucleotide sequence: TGTGCCAGCAGTTACGGGATTACAGGGGGGGGTTCACCCCTCCACTTT. Translating it yields CASSYGITGGGSPLHF.

In its sample, this clone was seen a few times. This sequence joins TRBV2 and TRBJ1-1, with D hard to call. Per germline, CDR1 SNHLY and CDR2 FYNNEI. The length of the CDR3 is 12 residues. The germline V and J ends were trimmed by 3 bases and 8 bases, with 10 bases remaining between them. The CDR3: CASSDGREEAFF. The CDR3 coding sequence is TGTGCCAGCAGTGATGGCCGGGAGGAAGCTTTCTTT.

This clone was observed a few times. V and J are TRBV5-8 and TRBJ2-3, with 9 bases identical to TRBD1. The trim removed 2 bases at V and 2 bases at J, leaving 12 bases unmatched. Germline V gene lookup returns CDR1 SGHTS and CDR2 YDEGEE. This CDR3 comprises 18 residues. CDR3 loop: CASSFRSPGTGTTDTQYF. The CDR3 DNA reads TGTGCCAGCAGCTTTCGTTCACCCGGGACAGGGACCACAGATACGCAGTATTTT.

The chain uses TRBV27 and TRBJ1-6, with D possibly matching TRBD1 (6 bases). This CDR3 has 18 residues. Germline lookup yields CDR1 MNHEY and CDR2 SMNVEV (reference sequence). Between the trimmed V and J ends, which lost 5 bases and 5 bases, there was a span of 22 bases. The CDR3 DNA follows: TGTGCCAGCAGTAAGAAAGTAGAAAACAGGGTGAATAATTCACCCCTCCACTTT. As protein: CASSKKVENRVNNSPLHF.